The 16 T cell receptor beta chains given below trace back to one sample, sequenced in a study of blood T cell repertoires in COVID-19. The repertoire was sequenced with immunoSEQ multiplex PCR; TCRdb's copy has only in-frame clones and lacks some. The table includes roughly 140,000 clones, roughly 85% detected once. Sequencing was carried out using peripheral blood. The receptors derive from a man aged 50-60 years with acute or convalescent COVID-19.

J is TRBJ1-4 and V is TRBV2; D ambiguous. The CDR3 runs to 15 residues. Looked up from germline, CDR1 is SNHLY and CDR2 is FYNNEI. V was clipped by 1 base and J by 6 bases, with 12 bases between them. CDR3 in amino acids: CASSEVFGGDEKLFF. CDR3 in DNA: TGTGCCAGCAGTGAAGTTTTTGGAGGCGATGAAAAACTGTTTTTT.

The genes are TRBV9 and TRBJ2-2; 10 bases align to TRBD2. The V segment lost 2 bases and the J segment 5 bases; nucleotides outside the gene matches: 3. Germline CDR1 SGDLS, CDR2 YYNGEE. This CDR3 comprises 15 residues. The CDR3 here is CASSVSGRGTGELFF. The CDR3 DNA sequence: TGTGCCAGCAGCGTCAGCGGGAGGGGAACCGGGGAGCTGTTTTTT.

The genes are TRBV19 and TRBJ1-5, with TRBD1 as a possible D gene (5 bases). CDR3 size: 15 residues. Germline V lookup: CDR1 LNHDA, CDR2 SQIVND (reference sequence). Trimming left V 2 bases short and J 7 bases short, with 15 bases between. The CDR3 DNA follows: TGTGCCAGTAGTATACCCATACAGGCCAGGCAGCCCCAGCATTTT. Amino acids: CASSIPIQARQPQHF.

The rearrangement links TRBV5-1 to TRBJ1-1, with unresolved D. Germline V gives CDR1 SGHRS, CDR2 YFSETQ. The V end lost 2 bases, the J end lost 0 bases, and 8 bases lay between the germline ends. The CDR3 loop spans 14 amino acids. The CDR3 loop is CASSFRSMNTEAFF. In DNA, the CDR3 is TGCGCCAGCAGCTTTCGTAGCATGAACACTGAAGCTTTCTTT.

The chain is built from TRBV5-8 and TRBJ2-1, with 9 bases that match TRBD1. J was trimmed by 0 bases and V by 4 bases; bases with no gene match: 5. Germline V CDR1 and CDR2: SGHTS, YDEGEE. The CDR3 is made up of 16 amino acids. The CDR3 spells CASSLPTGGSYNEQFF. CDR3 nucleotide sequence: TGTGCCAGCAGCCTCCCGACAGGGGGCTCCTACAATGAGCAGTTCTTC.

The V gene is TRBV19, the J gene TRBJ2-1, with TRBD1 matching over 7 bases. Germline V gene sequence: CDR1 LNHDA, CDR2 SQIVND (reference sequence). The CDR3 covers 14 residues. The trim removed 4 bases at V and 4 bases at J, leaving 4 bases unmatched. The CDR3 region has the DNA TGTGCCAGTAGTAAGGGACAGTCATACAATGAGCAGTTCTTC. Its protein is CASSKGQSYNEQFF.

V is TRBV29-1 and J is TRBJ2-1; D is unclear. V was cut by 3 bases and J by 6 bases, with 12 bases left in between. The CDR3 runs to 13 residues. Germline V gene data show CDR1 as SQVTM and CDR2 as ANQGSEA. The CDR3 reads CSVDSPRINEQFF. The CDR3 DNA follows: TGCAGCGTTGATTCCCCTAGAATCAATGAGCAGTTCTTC.

The chain has TRBV7-3 and TRBJ2-6, with 7 bases matching TRBD1. This CDR3 comprises 20 residues. The trim removed 2 bases at V and 1 base at J, leaving 14 bases unmatched. Germline V gene lookup returns CDR1 SGHTA and CDR2 FQGTGA. In DNA, the CDR3 is TGTGCCAGCAGCTTACTCCGACAGGGATCATCCTTTTCTGGGGCCAACGTCCTGACTTTC. It codes for CASSLLRQGSSFSGANVLTF. Full variable domain (missing parts from reference TRBV7-3 and TRBJ2-6): GAGVSQTPSNKVTEKGKYVELRCDPISGHTALYWYRQSLGQGPEFLIYFQGTGAADDSGLPNDRFFAVRPEGSVSTLKIQRTERGDSAVYLCASSLLRQGSSFSGANVLTFGAGSRLTVL.

This chain joins TRBV3-1 (or the pseudogene TRBV3-2) and TRBJ1-5; D remains unclear. Germline-derived CDR1 and CDR2 are LGHDT and YNNKEL (reference sequence). Trimming left V 0 bases short and J 3 bases short, with 9 bases between. There are 15 residues in the CDR3. CDR3 region: CASSQDWAANQPQHF. The CDR3 bases are TGTGCCAGCAGCCAAGATTGGGCAGCCAATCAGCCCCAGCATTTT.

This sequence joins TRBV24-1 and TRBJ2-3, with TRBD1 matching over 7 bases. Trimming removed 4 bases from V and 5 bases from J; junction bases left unmatched: 11. Germline values: CDR1 KGHDR, CDR2 SFDVKD. CDR3 length equals 16 residues. The CDR3 is CATSDRKGTVLDTQYF. The CDR3 region has the DNA TGTGCCACCAGTGACCGGAAGGGGACAGTTCTAGATACGCAGTATTTT.

The chain is built from TRBV6-5 and TRBJ1-1, with D perhaps matching TRBD1 (5 bases). CDR1 is MNHEY, CDR2 SVGAGI, per germline. Trimming cost V 11 bases and J 7 bases, with 20 bases left between them. The CDR3 has 13 residues. The CDR3 sequence is CAAPMGGTYEAFF. CDR3 nucleotide sequence: TGTGCCGCTCCCATGGGCGGGACTTATGAAGCTTTCTTT.

Only one count was recorded for this clone. J is TRBJ2-2 and V is TRBV18, with 8 bases matching TRBD2. CDR1 and CDR2 from the germline V gene are KGHSH and LQKENI. V trimming: 3 bases; J trimming: 1 base; junction bases outside the gene matches: 7. The CDR3 totals 17 residues. As DNA, the CDR3 is TGTGCCAGCTCACCGATTGGACTAGCCGGGAACACCGGGGAGCTGTTTTTT. This sequence encodes CASSPIGLAGNTGELFF.

The J gene is TRBJ2-7, the V gene TRBV6-5; D is possibly TRBD2 (6 bases). The CDR3 totals 14 residues. The germline CDR1 and CDR2 sequences are MNHEY and SVGAGI. The ends were cut back, 2 bases at V and 2 bases at J, with 10 bases in the middle. CDR3: CASSYGVAAYEQYF. The DNA for the CDR3 is TGTGCCAGCAGTTACGGGGTAGCGGCCTACGAGCAGTACTTC.

The chain joins TRBV19 to TRBJ1-6; D not certain. Deletions cut 3 bases from V and 6 bases from J, with 9 bases between. The length of the CDR3 is 14 residues. Germline V gene data show CDR1 as LNHDA and CDR2 as SQIVND (reference sequence). CDR3 sequence: CASSISGRNSPLHF. The CDR3 nucleotides read TGTGCCAGTAGTATTTCAGGCCGTAATTCACCCCTCCACTTT.

The chain links TRBV5-5 to TRBJ2-7, with D perhaps matching TRBD2 (5 bases). Deletions cut 1 base from V and 0 bases from J, with 11 bases between. This CDR3 is built from 15 residues. Germline CDR1 SGHKS, CDR2 YYEKEE (reference sequence). CDR3 sequence: CASSLIIGSSYEQYF. CDR3 bases: TGTGCCAGCAGCTTGATCATAGGGAGCTCCTACGAGCAGTACTTC.

The chain is built from TRBV13 and TRBJ1-1; D is ambiguous. The CDR3 spans 15 residues. CDR1 PRHDT and CDR2 FYEKMQ come from the germline V gene (reference sequence). Trimming pared 2 bases from V and 1 base from J, leaving 11 bases between. This chain's CDR3 is CASSLKGSGNTEAFF. The CDR3, as DNA: TGTGCCAGCAGCTTAAAAGGTTCAGGGAACACTGAAGCTTTCTTT.